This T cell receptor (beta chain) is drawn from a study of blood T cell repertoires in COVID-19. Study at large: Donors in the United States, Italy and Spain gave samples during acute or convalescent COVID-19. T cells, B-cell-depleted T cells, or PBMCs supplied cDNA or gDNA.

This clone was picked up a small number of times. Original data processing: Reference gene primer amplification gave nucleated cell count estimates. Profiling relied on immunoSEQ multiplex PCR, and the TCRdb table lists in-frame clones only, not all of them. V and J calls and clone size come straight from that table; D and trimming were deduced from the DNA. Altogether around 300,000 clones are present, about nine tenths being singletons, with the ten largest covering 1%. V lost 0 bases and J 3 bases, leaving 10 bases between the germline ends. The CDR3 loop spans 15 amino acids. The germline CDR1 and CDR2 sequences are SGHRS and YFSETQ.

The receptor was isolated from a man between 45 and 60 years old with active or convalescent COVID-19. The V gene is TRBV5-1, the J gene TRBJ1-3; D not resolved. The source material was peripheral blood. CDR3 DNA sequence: TGCGCCAGCAGCTTGGGTGGACTGGTTGGAAACACCATATATTTT. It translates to CASSLGGLVGNTIYF.